In its sample, the clone carrying this T cell receptor beta chain was seen once. A much larger clone lies a single base off, so this may be a read error. A modified ARM-PCR protocol with three rounds of nested PCR amplified TCRbeta. TCRdb called the multiplex PCR reads again in MiXCR, with one record for every CDR3 protein. The data contain under 150,000 distinct CDR3 sequences, around 66% of them singletons. This entry comes from a study of tumor and adjacent non-tumor tissue in lung cancer. This sample's RNA came from whole unsorted tissue. Between August and November 2014, newly diagnosed, chemotherapy-naive lung cancer patients underwent thoracic surgery in China. In germline, CDR1 is MDHEN, CDR2 SYDVKM. The CDR3 covers 15 residues.

Sequencing input: lung tumor tissue. This receptor was taken from a man aged 55 to 70 with small cell lung cancer. This sequence joins TRBV28 and TRBJ2-2; weak D call: TRBD1 (5 bases). CDR3: CAISLPKGYTGELFF. DNA of the CDR3: TGTGCCATCAGTTTACCCAAGGGGTACACCGGGGAGCTGTTTTTT.